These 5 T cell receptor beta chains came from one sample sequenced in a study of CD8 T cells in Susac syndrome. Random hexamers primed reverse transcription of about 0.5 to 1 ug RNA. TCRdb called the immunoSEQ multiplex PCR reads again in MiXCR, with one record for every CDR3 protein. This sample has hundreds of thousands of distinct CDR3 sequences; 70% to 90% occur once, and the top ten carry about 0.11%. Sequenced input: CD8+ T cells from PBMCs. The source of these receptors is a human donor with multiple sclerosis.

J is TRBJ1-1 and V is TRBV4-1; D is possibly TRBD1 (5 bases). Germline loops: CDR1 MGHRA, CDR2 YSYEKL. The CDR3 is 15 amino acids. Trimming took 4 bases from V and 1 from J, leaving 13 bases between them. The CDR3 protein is CASSRIGGRNTEAFF. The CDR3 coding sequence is TGCGCCAGCAGCCGCATTGGGGGACGGAACACTGAAGCTTTCTTT.

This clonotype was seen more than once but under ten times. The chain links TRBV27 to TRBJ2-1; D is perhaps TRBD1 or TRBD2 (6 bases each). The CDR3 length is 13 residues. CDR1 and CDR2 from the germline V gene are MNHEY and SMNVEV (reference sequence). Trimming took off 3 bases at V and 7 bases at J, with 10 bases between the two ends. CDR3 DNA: TGTGCCAGCAGTTTGATAGGGGGGAATGAGCAGTTCTTC. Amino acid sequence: CASSLIGGNEQFF.

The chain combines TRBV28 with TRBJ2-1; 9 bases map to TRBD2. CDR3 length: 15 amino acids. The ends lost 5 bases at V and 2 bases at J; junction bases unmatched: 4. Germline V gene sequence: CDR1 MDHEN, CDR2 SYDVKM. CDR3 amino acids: CASSLAGFAYNEQFF. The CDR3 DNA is TGTGCCAGCAGTCTAGCGGGATTCGCCTACAATGAGCAGTTCTTC. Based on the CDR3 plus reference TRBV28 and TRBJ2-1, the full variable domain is DVKVTQSSRYLVKRTGEKVFLECVQDMDHENMFWYRQDPGLGLRLIYFSYDVKMKEKGDIPEGYSVSREKKERFSLILESASTNQTSMYLCASSLAGFAYNEQFFGPGTRLTVL.

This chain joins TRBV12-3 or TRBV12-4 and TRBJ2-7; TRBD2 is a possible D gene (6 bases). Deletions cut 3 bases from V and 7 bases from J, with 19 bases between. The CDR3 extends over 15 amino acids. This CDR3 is CASSLGDGSRREQYF. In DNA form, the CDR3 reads TGTGCCAGCAGTTTGGGTGACGGGAGCCGCAGGGAGCAGTACTTC.

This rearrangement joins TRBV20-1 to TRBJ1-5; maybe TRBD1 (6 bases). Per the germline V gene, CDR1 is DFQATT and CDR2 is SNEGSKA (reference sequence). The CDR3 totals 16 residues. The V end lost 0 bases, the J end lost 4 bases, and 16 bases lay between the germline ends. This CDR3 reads CSARDVTWGRNQPQHF. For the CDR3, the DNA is TGCAGTGCTAGAGATGTAACGTGGGGGCGAAATCAGCCCCAGCATTTT.